This T cell receptor beta chain was sequenced in a study of cytomegalovirus exposure and HLA in healthy donors. The study, taken as a whole, reports: Most TCRs appeared rarely, but some public TCRs recurred in many donors. The study labeled 180 or so TCR beta chains cytomegalovirus-associated. In a later analysis, first-cohort TCR clusters were found to tend to co-occur in the 130 or so validation repertoires.

Profiling relied on immunoSEQ multiplex PCR, and the TCRdb table lists in-frame clones only, not all of them. The sample consists of more than 80,000 clones, 95% to 97% of them appearing once. As for this clone: The antigen is undetermined.

The CDR3 covers 14 residues. Unmatched junction bases numbered 2, after V lost 6 bases and J lost 5 bases. Germline CDR1 reads MDHEN; CDR2 reads SYDVKM. The receptor was derived from a woman between 18 and 29 years old in good health and CMV-seronegative. The chain carries TRBV28 and TRBJ2-2; TRBD2 aligns across 11 bases. The sample comprised PBMCs. The CDR3 DNA sequence: TGTGCCAGCAGGACTAGCGGGACTACCGGGGAGCTGTTTTTT. Residues: CASRTSGTTGELFF.